Included here is one TCR beta chain sequence, with context. Its antigen remains unidentified. The CDR3 consists of 14 residues. Looked up from germline, CDR1 is SEHNR and CDR2 is FQNEAQ (reference sequence). The V segment lost 0 bases and the J segment 12 bases; nucleotides outside the gene matches: 3. The primer mix had 60 Vbeta and 13 Jbeta primers. Per the study methods: An analysis performed later counted about 80 million unique TCR beta chains (roughly 11 million of them shared). The protocol was immunoSEQ multiplex PCR, while the TCRdb copy is restricted to in-frame clones and leaves out a portion. V and J calls and clone size follow that table, whereas D and trimming were derived from the DNA. Its table lists fewer than 150,000 clones. This entry belongs to a study of cytomegalovirus exposure and HLA in healthy donors. Findings and caveats of the study: Highest at DRB1 and lowest at HLA-C, TCR association rates differed among HLA loci in a later analysis. Sequence variants that were highly shared formed a cluster that was likely a sequencing artifact.

Source material: PBMCs. The rearrangement uses TRBV7-9 and TRBJ2-1; 12 bases agree with TRBD2. The source is a woman aged 55-69 years in good health and CMV-seronegative. The DNA for the CDR3 is TGTGCCAGCAGCTTAGCACTAGCGGGGGGAGTGCAGTTCTTC. It translates to CASSLALAGGVQFF. Looking up the rest from reference TRBV7-9 and TRBJ2-1 gives the full variable domain: DTGVSQNPRHKITKRGQNVTFRCDPISEHNRLYWYRQTLGQGPEFLTYFQNEAQLEKSRLLSDRFSAERPKGSFSTLEIQRTEQGDSAMYLCASSLALAGGVQFFGPGTRLTVL.